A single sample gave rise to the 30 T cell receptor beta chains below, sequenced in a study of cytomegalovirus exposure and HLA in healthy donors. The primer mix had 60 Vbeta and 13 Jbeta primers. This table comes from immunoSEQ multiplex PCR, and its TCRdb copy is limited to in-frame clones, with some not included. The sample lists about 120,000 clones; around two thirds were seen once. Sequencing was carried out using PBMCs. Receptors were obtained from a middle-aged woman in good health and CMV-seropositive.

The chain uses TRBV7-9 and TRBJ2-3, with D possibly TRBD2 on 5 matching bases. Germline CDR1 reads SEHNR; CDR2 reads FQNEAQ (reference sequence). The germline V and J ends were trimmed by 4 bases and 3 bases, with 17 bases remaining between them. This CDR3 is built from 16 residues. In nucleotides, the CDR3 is TGTGCCAGCAGCTCCCTCGGGGTTCCAAATACAGATACGCAGTATTTT. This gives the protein CASSSLGVPNTDTQYF.

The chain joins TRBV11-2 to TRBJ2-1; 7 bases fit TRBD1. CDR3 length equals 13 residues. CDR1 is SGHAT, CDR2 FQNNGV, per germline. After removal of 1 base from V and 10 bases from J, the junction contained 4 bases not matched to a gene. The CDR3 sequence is CASSLVIGGEQFF. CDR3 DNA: TGTGCCAGCAGCTTAGTAATAGGGGGCGAGCAGTTCTTC.

The CDR3 sequence: CATKTATTEKLFF. Written as DNA, the CDR3 is TGTGCCACTAAGACAGCCACGACTGAAAAACTGTTTTTT. The rearrangement links TRBV19 to TRBJ1-4; weak D call: TRBD1 (5 bases). Germline CDR1 LNHDA, CDR2 SQIVND (reference sequence). The CDR3 is made up of 13 amino acids. Trimming removed 10 bases from V and 7 bases from J, with 16 bases in between.

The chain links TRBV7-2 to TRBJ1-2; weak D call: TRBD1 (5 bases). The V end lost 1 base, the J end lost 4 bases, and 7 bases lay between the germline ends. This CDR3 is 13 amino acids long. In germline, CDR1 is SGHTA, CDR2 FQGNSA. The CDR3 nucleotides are TGTGCCAGCAGCTTAGGCGGGGGCTATGGCTACACCTTC. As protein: CASSLGGGYGYTF.

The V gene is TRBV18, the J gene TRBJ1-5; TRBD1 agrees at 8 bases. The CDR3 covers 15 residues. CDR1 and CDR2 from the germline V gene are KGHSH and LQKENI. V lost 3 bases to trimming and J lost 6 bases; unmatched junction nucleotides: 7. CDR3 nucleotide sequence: TGTGCCAGCTCACCCGGGACAGGAAGAGGTCAGCCCCAGCATTTT. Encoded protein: CASSPGTGRGQPQHF. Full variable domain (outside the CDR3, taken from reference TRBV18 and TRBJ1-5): NAGVMQNPRHLVRRRGQEARLRCSPMKGHSHVYWYRQLPEEGLKFMVYLQKENIIDESGMPKERFSAEFPKEGPSILRIQQVVRGDSAAYFCASSPGTGRGQPQHFGDGTRLSIL.

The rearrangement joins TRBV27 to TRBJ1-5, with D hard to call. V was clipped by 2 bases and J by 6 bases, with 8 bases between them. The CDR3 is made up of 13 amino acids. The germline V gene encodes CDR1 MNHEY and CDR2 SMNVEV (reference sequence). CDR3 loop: CASSLGSGQPQHF. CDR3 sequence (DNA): TGTGCCAGCAGTTTAGGTTCGGGTCAGCCCCAGCATTTT.

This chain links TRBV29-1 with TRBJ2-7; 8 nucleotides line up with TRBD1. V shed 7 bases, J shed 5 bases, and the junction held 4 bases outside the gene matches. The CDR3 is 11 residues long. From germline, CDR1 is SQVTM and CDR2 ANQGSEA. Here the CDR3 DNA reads TGCAGCGCGGGACAGGACCACGAGCAGTACTTC. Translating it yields CSAGQDHEQYF.

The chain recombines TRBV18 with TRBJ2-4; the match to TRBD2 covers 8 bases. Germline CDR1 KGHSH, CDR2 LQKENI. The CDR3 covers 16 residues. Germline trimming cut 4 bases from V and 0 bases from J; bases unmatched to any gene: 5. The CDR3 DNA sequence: TGTGCCAGCTCACACGCGGGAGGCTTAGCCAAAAACATTCAGTACTTC. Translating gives CASSHAGGLAKNIQYF.

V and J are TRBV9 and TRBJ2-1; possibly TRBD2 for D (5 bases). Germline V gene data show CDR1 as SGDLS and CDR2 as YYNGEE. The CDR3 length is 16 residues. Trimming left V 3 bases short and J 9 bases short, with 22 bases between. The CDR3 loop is CASSGLKAGKRSEQFF. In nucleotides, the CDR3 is TGTGCCAGCAGCGGACTAAAGGCGGGCAAGCGGAGTGAGCAGTTCTTC.

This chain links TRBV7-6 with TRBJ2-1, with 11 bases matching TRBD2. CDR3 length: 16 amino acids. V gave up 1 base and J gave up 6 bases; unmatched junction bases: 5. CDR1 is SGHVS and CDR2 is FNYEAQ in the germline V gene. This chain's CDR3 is CASSLVVTSGANEQFF. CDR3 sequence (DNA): TGTGCCAGCAGCTTAGTGGTGACTAGCGGGGCCAATGAGCAGTTCTTC.

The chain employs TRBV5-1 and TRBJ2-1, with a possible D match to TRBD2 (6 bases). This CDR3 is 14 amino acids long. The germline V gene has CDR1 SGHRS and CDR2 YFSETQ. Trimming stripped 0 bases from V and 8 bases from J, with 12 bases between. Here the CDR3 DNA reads TGCGCCAGCAGCTTGGACGGGAGTCAGGATGAGCAGTTCTTC. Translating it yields CASSLDGSQDEQFF.

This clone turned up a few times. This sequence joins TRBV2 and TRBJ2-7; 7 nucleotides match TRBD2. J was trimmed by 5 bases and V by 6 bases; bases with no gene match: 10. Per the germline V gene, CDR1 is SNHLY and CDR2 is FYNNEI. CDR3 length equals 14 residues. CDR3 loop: CASSRAAGMHEQYF. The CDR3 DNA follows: TGTGCCAGCAGCCGCGCAGCGGGAATGCACGAGCAGTACTTC.

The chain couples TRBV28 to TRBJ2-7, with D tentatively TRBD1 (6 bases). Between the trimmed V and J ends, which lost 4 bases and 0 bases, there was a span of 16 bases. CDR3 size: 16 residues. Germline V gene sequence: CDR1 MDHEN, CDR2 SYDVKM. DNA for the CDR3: TGTGCCAGCAGTTATAACCTACGGACAGTCTCCTACGAGCAGTACTTC. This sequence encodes CASSYNLRTVSYEQYF.

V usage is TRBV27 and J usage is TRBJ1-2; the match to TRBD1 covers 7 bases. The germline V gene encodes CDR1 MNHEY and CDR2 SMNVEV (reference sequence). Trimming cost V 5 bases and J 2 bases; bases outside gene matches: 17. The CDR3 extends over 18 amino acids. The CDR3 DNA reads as TGTGCCAGCAGTCCAATCCCACCGACAGGGCTCTGGAACTATGGCTACACCTTC. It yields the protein CASSPIPPTGLWNYGYTF.

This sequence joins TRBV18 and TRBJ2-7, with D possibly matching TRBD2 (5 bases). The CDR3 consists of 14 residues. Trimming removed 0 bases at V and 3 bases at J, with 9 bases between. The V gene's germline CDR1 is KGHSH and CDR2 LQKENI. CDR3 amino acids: CASSPPNGNYEQYF. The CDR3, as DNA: TGTGCCAGCTCACCACCGAACGGGAACTACGAGCAGTACTTC.

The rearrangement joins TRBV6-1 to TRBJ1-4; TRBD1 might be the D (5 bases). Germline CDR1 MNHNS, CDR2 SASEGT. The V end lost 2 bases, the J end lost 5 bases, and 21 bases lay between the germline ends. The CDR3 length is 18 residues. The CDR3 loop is CASSEYPVGGQGNEKLFF. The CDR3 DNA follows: TGTGCCAGCAGTGAATATCCCGTGGGTGGGCAGGGAAATGAAAAACTGTTTTTT.

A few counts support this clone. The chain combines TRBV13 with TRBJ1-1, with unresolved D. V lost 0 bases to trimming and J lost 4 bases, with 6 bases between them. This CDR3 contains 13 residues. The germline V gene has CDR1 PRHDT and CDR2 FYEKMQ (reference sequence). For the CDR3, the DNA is TGTGCCAGCAGCTTAGGTCTTAGCACTGAAGCTTTCTTT. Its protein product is CASSLGLSTEAFF.

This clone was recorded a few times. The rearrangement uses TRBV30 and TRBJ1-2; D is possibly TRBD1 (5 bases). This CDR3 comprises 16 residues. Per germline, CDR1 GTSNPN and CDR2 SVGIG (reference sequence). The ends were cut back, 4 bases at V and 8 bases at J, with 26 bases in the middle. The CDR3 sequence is CAWNVAGIWLGFGYTF. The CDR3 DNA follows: TGTGCCTGGAACGTGGCAGGGATATGGCTCGGATTCGGCTACACCTTC.

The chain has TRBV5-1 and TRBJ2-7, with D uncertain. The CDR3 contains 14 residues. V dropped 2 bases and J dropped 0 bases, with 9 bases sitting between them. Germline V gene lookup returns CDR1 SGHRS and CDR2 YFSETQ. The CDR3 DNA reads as TGCGCCAGCAGCTTCAGGATGGACTCCTACGAGCAGTACTTC. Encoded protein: CASSFRMDSYEQYF.

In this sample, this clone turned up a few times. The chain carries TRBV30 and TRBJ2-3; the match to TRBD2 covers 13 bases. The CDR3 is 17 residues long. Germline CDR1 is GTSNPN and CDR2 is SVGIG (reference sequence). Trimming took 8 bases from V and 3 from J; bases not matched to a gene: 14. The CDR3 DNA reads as TGTGCCCGTGGACCCGGGGGACTAGCGGGAAAAACAGATACGCAGTATTTT. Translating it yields CARGPGGLAGKTDTQYF.

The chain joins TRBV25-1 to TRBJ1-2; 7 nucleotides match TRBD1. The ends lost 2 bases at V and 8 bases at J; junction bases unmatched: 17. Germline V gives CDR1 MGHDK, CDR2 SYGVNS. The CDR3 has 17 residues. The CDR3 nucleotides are TGTGCCAGCAGTGAACCGGGGACACATACAGGGGCGAAGGGCTACACCTTC. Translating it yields CASSEPGTHTGAKGYTF.

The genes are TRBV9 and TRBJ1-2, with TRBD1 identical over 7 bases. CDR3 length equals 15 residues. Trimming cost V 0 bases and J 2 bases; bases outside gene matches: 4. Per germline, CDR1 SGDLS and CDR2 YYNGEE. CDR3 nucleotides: TGTGCCAGCAGCGTAGCCCTGGGACAGAACTATGGCTACACCTTC. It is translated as CASSVALGQNYGYTF.

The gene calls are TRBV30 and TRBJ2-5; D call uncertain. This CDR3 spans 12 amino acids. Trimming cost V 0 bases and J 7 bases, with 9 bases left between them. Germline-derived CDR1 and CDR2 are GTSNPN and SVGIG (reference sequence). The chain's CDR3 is CAWSVRFGTQYF. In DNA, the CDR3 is TGTGCCTGGAGTGTACGATTCGGGACCCAGTACTTC.

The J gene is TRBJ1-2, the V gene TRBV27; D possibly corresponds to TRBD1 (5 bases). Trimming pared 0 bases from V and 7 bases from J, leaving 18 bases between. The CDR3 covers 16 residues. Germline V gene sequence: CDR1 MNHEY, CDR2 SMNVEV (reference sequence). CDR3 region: CASSLSKGARVGGYTF. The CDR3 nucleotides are TGTGCCAGCAGTTTATCAAAGGGCGCCAGGGTGGGTGGCTACACCTTC.

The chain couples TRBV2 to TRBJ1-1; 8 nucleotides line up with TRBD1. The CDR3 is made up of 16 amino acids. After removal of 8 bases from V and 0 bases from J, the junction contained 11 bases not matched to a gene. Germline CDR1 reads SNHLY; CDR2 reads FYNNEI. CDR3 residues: CASGRSRGLLNTEAFF. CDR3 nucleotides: TGTGCCAGCGGCCGTAGCAGGGGGCTATTGAACACTGAAGCTTTCTTT.

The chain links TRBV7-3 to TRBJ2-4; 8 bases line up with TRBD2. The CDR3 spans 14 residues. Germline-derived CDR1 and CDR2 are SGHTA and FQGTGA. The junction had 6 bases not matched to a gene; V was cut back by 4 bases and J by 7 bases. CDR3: CASSSGGGDNIQYF. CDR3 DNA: TGTGCCAGCAGCTCGGGAGGGGGGGACAACATTCAGTACTTC.

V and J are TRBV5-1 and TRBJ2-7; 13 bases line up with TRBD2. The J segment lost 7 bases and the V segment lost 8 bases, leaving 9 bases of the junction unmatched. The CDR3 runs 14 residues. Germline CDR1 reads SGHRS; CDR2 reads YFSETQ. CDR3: CASRPGTSGTEQYF. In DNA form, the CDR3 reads TGCGCCAGTCGCCCCGGGACTAGCGGGACGGAGCAGTACTTC.

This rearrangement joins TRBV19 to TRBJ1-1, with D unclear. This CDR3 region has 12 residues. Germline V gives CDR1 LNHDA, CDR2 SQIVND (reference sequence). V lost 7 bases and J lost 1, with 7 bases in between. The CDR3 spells CASTPRNTEAFF. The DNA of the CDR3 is TGTGCCAGTACCCCCCGGAACACTGAAGCTTTCTTT.

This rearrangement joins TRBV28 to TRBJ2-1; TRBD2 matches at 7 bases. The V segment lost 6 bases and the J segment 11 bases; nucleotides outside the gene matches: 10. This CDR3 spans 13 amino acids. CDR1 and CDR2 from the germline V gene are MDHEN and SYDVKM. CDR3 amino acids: CASSQGLVRKQFF. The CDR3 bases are TGTGCCAGCAGCCAAGGACTAGTTCGTAAGCAGTTCTTC.

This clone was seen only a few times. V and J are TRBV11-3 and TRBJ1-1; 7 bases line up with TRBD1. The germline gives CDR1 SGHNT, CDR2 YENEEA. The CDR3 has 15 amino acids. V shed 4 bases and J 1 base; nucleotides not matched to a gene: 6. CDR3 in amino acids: CASSWKGARNTEAFF. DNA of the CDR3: TGTGCCAGCAGCTGGAAGGGGGCTAGGAACACTGAAGCTTTCTTT.